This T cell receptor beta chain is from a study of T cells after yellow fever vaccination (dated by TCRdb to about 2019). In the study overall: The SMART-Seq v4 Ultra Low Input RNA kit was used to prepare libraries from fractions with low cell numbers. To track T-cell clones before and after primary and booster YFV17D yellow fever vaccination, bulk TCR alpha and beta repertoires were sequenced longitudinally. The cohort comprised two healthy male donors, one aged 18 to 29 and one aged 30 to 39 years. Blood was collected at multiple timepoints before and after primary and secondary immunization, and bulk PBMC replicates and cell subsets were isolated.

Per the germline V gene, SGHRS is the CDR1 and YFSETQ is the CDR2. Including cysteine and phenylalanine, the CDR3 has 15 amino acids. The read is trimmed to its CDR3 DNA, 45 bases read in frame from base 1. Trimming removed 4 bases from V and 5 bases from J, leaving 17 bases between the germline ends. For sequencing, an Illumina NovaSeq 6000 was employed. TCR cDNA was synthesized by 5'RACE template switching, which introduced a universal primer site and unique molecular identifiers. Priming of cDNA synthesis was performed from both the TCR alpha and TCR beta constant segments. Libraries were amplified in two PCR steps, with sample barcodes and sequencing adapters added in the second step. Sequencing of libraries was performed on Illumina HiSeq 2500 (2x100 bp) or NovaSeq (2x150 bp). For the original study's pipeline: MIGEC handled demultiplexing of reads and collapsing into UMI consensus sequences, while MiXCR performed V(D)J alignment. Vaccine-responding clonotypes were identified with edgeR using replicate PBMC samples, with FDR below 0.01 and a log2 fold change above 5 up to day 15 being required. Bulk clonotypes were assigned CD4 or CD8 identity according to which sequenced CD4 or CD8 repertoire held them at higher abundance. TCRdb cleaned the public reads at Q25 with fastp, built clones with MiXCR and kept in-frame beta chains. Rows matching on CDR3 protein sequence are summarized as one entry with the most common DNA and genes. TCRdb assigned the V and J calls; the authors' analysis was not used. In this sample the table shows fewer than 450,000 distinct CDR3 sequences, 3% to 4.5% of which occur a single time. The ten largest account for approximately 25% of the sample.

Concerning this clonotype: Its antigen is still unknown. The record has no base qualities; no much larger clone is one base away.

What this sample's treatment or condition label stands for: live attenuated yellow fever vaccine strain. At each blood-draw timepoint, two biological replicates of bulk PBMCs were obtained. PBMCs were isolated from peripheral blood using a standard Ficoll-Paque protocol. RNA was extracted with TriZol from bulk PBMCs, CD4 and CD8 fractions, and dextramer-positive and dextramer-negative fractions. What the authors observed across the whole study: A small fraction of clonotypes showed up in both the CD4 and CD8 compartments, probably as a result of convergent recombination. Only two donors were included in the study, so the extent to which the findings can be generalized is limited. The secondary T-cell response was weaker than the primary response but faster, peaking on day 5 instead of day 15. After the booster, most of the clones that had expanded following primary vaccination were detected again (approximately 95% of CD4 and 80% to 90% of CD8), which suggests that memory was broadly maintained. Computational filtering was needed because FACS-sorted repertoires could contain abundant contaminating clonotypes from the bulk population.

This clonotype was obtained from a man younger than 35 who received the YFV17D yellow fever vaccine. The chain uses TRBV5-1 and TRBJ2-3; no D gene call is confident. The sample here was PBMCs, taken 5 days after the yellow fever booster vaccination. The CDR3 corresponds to CASSHYTLVGDTQYF. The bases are TGCGCCAGCAGCCACTATACCCTAGTTGGAGATACGCAGTATTTT.